These 8 T cell receptor beta chains share one sample of origin, sequenced in a study of T-cell memory formation after mild COVID-19. TCRdb analysed the 5' RACE reads with MiXCR anew, one entry per CDR3 protein. Among roughly 400,000 distinct CDR3 sequences listed, 20% to 25% were seen once. Material for sequencing was PBMCs or a T cell subset sorted from them (not recorded which). The receptor source for this set is an adult woman who had mild COVID-19 (a few samples of this study predate the infection). Cell type and time point are not known.

This clonotype has just a few counts. The chain employs TRBV3-1 and TRBJ2-5, with D possibly TRBD2 on 6 matching bases. V dropped 3 bases and J dropped 5 bases, with 10 bases sitting between them. Germline lookup yields CDR1 LGHDT and CDR2 YNNKEL (reference sequence). CDR3 size: 13 residues. The CDR3 nucleotides read TGTGCCAGCAGCCACGGGGGTATGGAGACCCAGTACTTC. It encodes CASSHGGMETQYF.

This clonotype has only a few counts. The V gene is TRBV19, the J gene TRBJ1-5, with D possibly matching TRBD1 (5 bases). The germline V gene encodes CDR1 LNHDA and CDR2 SQIVND (reference sequence). V was shortened by 4 bases and J by 7 bases, with 26 bases between the two germline ends. This CDR3 comprises 18 residues. CDR3 amino acids: CASSKVSGAPQLQQPQHF. The CDR3 DNA is TGTGCCAGTAGTAAAGTATCCGGGGCGCCCCAGCTCCAGCAGCCCCAGCATTTT.

CDR3 amino acids: CASTRFEKLFF. The CDR3 coding sequence is TGTGCCAGTACTAGGTTTGAAAAACTGTTTTTT. V and J are TRBV19 and TRBJ1-4; D gene unclear. The V end was cut by 7 bases, the J end by 7 bases, with 7 bases between. Germline assignment: CDR1 LNHDA and CDR2 SQIVND (reference sequence). The CDR3 length is 11 residues.

This clonotype has a handful of counts. V gene TRBV9 combines with J gene TRBJ2-3, with D possibly TRBD2 on 6 matching bases. The germline gives CDR1 SGDLS, CDR2 YYNGEE. This CDR3 comprises 15 residues. Between the trimmed V and J ends, which lost 0 bases and 1 base, there was a span of 9 bases. The CDR3 loop reads CASSVGTMGTDTQYF. The CDR3 DNA sequence: TGTGCCAGCAGCGTAGGGACTATGGGCACAGATACGCAGTATTTT.

The CDR3 here is CASIPGTINAEQYF. CDR3 nucleotide sequence: TGTGCCAGCATTCCCGGGACTATAAATGCCGAGCAGTACTTC. The chain couples TRBV2 to TRBJ2-7; 7 bases are shared with TRBD2. V shed 7 bases and J 6 bases; nucleotides not matched to a gene: 12. CDR3 length: 14 residues. The germline V gene encodes CDR1 SNHLY and CDR2 FYNNEI.

The table lists this clonotype with a few counts. This chain uses TRBV30 with TRBJ2-3; D ambiguous. CDR1 and CDR2 (germline): GTSNPN, SVGIG (reference sequence). Between the trimmed V and J ends, which lost 0 bases and 5 bases, there was a span of 15 bases. The CDR3 is made up of 15 amino acids. CDR3 nucleotides: TGTGCCTGGAGTGTAGTAGGACGCAAAGGAGATACGCAGTATTTT. Its protein product is CAWSVVGRKGDTQYF.

The chain recombines TRBV10-3 with TRBJ2-1; tentatively, D is TRBD2 (6 bases). This CDR3 has 15 residues. Germline V gives CDR1 ENHRY, CDR2 SYGVKD. The V gene lost 6 bases and the J gene lost 6 bases, with 18 bases spanning the gap. The DNA of the CDR3 is TGTGCCATCAGAGGAGGGGCAGGGTCCCCCAATGAGCAGTTCTTC. Encoded protein: CAIRGGAGSPNEQFF.

J is TRBJ1-1 and V is TRBV29-1; D is undetermined. The CDR3 extends over 16 amino acids. The germline CDR1 and CDR2 sequences are SQVTM and ANQGSEA. V was cut by 1 base and J by 8 bases, with 23 bases left in between. CDR3 sequence reads: CSVEVGSGGSVGEAFF. The CDR3 coding sequence is TGCAGCGTTGAAGTGGGGTCGGGAGGGTCTGTTGGCGAAGCTTTCTTT.